The clone carrying this TCR beta chain is a singleton in its sample. What it binds is unknown. The sample contains more than one DNA sequence encoding this CDR3. This sample was included in a study of T cell responses to AZD1222 COVID-19 vaccine. Across the study: Investigators merged groups given second doses at roughly 4 or roughly 12 weeks. Findings and limits, study-wide: Reports indicate that nearly half of spike-specific TCRs are directed at unmutated variant regions. The study sampled repertoires only after the peak T cell response. A mostly white British donor set with more females was recruited, and clonal diversity was possibly underestimated.

V lost 4 bases and J 2 bases, leaving 6 bases between the germline ends. In germline, CDR1 is LNHDA, CDR2 SQIVND (reference sequence). CDR3 length: 12 residues. Sequenced by immunoSEQ multiplex PCR; TCRdb stores in-frame clones only, minus some. Among around 120,000 clones, 70% to 90% were seen once, and the ten largest hold approximately 8.1%. Sample: peripheral blood, taken on day 0 of AZD1222 vaccination. This chain connects TRBV19 to TRBJ2-7; D call uncertain. This sequence was found in an adult in good health. CDR3 protein: CASSTGPYEQYF. The CDR3 DNA is TGTGCCAGTAGTACAGGACCCTACGAGCAGTACTTC.